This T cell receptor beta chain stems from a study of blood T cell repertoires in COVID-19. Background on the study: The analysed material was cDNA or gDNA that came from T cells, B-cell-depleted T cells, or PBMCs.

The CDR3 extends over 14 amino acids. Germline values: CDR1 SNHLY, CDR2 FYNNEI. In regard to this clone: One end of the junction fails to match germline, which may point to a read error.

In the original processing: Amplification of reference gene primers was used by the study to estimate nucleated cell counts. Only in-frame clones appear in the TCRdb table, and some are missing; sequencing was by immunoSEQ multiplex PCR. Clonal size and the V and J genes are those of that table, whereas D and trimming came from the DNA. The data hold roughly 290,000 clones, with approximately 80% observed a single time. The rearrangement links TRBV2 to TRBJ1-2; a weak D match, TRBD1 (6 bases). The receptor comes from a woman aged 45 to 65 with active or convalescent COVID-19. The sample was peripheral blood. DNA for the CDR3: TGTGCCAGCACTGAACAGGGCAATAACTATGGCTACACCTTC. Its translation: CASTEQGNNYGYTF.